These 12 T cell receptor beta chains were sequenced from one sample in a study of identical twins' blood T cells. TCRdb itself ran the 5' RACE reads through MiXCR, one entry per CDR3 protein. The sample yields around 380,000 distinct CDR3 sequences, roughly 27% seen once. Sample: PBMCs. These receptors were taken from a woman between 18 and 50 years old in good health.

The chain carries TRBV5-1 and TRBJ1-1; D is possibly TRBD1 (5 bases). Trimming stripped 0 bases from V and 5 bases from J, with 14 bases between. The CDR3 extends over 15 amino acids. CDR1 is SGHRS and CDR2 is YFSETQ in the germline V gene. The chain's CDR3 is CASSLVRGELTEAFF. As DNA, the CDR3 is TGCGCCAGCAGCTTGGTCCGGGGGGAATTGACTGAAGCTTTCTTT.

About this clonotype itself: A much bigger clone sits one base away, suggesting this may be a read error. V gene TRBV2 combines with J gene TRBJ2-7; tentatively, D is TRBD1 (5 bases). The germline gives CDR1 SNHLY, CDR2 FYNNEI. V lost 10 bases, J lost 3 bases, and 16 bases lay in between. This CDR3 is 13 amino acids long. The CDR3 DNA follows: TGTGCCAACACGAAGGACACCTACTACGAGCAGTACTTC. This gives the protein CANTKDTYYEQYF.

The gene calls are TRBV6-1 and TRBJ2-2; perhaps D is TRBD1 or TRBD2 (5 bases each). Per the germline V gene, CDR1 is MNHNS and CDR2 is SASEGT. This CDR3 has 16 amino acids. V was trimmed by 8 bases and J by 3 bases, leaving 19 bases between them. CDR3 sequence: CASLPWGLSDTGELFF. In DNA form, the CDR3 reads TGTGCCAGCCTCCCCTGGGGGTTAAGCGACACCGGGGAGCTGTTTTTT.

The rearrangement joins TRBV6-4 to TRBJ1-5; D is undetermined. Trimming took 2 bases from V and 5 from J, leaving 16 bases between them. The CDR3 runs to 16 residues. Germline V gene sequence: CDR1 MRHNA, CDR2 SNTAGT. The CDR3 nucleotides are TGTGCCAGCAGTGACCTTGCAGAAACCCGGGATCAGCCCCAGCATTTT. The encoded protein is CASSDLAETRDQPQHF.

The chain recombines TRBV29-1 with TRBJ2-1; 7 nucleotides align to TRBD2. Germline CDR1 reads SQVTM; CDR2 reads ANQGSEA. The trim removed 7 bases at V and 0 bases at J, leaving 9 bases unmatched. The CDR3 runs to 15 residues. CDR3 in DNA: TGCAGCGCGAAACTAGCGTCAAGCTCCTACAATGAGCAGTTCTTC. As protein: CSAKLASSSYNEQFF.

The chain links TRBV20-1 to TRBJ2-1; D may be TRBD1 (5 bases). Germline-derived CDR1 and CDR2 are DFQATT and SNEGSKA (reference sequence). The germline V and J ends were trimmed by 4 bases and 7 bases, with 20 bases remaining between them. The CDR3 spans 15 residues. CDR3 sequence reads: CSATAPYLTDNEQFF. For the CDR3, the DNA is TGCAGTGCTACGGCTCCCTACCTGACAGATAATGAGCAGTTCTTC.

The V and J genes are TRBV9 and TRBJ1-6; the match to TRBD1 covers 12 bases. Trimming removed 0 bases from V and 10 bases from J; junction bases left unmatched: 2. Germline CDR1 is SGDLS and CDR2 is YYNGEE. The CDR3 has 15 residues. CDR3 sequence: CASSVGGTGGSPLHF. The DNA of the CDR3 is TGTGCCAGCAGCGTAGGTGGGACAGGGGGCTCACCCCTCCACTTT.

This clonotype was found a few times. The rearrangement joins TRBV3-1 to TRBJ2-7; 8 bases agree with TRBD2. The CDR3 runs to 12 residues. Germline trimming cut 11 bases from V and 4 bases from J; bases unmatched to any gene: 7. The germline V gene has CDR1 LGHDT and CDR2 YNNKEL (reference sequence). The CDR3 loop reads CAAGTRHYEQYF. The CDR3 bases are TGTGCCGCCGGGACTAGACATTACGAGCAGTACTTC.

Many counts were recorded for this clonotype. CDR3 in amino acids: CSARSWTGAFF. The CDR3 nucleotides read TGCAGTGCTAGATCATGGACGGGAGCTTTCTTT. The V gene is TRBV20-1, the J gene TRBJ1-1; D is unresolved. V shed 2 bases and J shed 10 bases, with 11 bases lying between them. CDR1 is DFQATT, CDR2 SNEGSKA, per germline (reference sequence). The CDR3 has 11 residues.

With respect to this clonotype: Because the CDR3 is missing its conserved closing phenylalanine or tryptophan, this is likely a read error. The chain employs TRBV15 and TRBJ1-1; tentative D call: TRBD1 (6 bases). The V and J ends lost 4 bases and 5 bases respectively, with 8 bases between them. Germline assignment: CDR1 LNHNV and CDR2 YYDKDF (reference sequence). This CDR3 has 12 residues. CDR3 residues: CATSKGGTEAFS. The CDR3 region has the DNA TGTGCCACCAGCAAGGGGGGGACTGAAGCTTTCTCT.

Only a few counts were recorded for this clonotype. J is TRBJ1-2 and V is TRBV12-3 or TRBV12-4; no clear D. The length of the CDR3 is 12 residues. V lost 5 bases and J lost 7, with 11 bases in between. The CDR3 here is CASSPLPGGYTF. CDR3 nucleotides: TGTGCCAGCAGTCCCCTTCCGGGTGGCTACACCTTC.

Here the CDR3 reads CASSFYGGTGELFF. The CDR3 nucleotides read TGCGCCAGCAGCTTCTACGGTGGGACCGGGGAGCTGTTTTTT. The chain employs TRBV5-1 and TRBJ2-2; D gene ambiguous. V was trimmed by 2 bases and J by 5 bases, leaving 10 bases between them. The germline gives CDR1 SGHRS, CDR2 YFSETQ. CDR3 length: 14 amino acids.